This passage covers 19 T cell receptor beta chains from one sample sequenced in a study of early T cells in non-severe SARS-CoV-2 infection. TCRdb re-analysed the 5' RACE reads in MiXCR, keeping a single row per CDR3 protein. The profile shows over 45,000 distinct CDR3 sequences, around 5.2% of them singletons. The sequencing sample was made of whole blood. All receptors come from an adult who was a healthcare worker with PCR-confirmed SARS-CoV-2 infection or an uninfected control (not recorded which).

This clonotype occurred many times. V gene TRBV5-4 combines with J gene TRBJ2-7; weak D call: TRBD1 (5 bases). The length of the CDR3 is 13 residues. The V end lost 3 bases, the J end lost 2 bases, and 9 bases lay between the germline ends. Germline V CDR1 and CDR2: SGHNT, YYREEE (reference sequence). Here the CDR3 reads CASSSVGPYEQYF. CDR3 sequence (DNA): TGTGCCAGCAGCTCGGTGGGGCCCTACGAGCAGTACTTC.

In this sample, this clonotype turned up many times. The J gene is TRBJ1-4, the V gene TRBV7-2; no definite D call. CDR1 and CDR2 (germline): SGHTA, FQGNSA. V gave up 1 base and J gave up 10 bases, with 19 bases separating them. This CDR3 contains 16 residues. CDR3 DNA sequence: TGTGCCAGCAGCTTAGAGGCGGGCGCAGACTGGGGAAAACTGTTTTTT. Amino acids: CASSLEAGADWGKLFF.

This clonotype was found many times. This chain joins TRBV20-1 and TRBJ1-5; D unclear. CDR3 length: 13 amino acids. The ends were cut back, 3 bases at V and 7 bases at J, with 13 bases in the middle. Looked up from germline, CDR1 is DFQATT and CDR2 is SNEGSKA (reference sequence). CDR3 DNA: TGCAGTGCTAGTTCGAACCTAGGACAGCCCCAGCATTTT. It is translated as CSASSNLGQPQHF.

This clonotype turned up a few times. The gene calls are TRBV3-1 and TRBJ1-1; D ambiguous. Trimming cost V 8 bases and J 5 bases, with 15 bases left between them. The CDR3 length is 13 residues. Per the germline V gene, CDR1 is LGHDT and CDR2 is YNNKEL (reference sequence). CDR3 sequence: CASSAKLETEAFF. The DNA for the CDR3 is TGTGCCAGCTCAGCCAAGCTGGAGACTGAAGCTTTCTTT. Using reference TRBV3-1 and TRBJ1-1 for the parts outside the CDR3, the full variable domain is DTAVSQTPKYLVTQMGNDKSIKCEQNLGHDTMYWYKQDSKKFLKIMFSYNNKELIINETVPNRFSPKSPDKAHLNLHINSLELGDSAVYFCASSAKLETEAFFGQGTRLTVV.

This clonotype was counted ten times or more. The rearrangement links TRBV7-2 to TRBJ1-3, with a possible D match to TRBD1 (6 bases). V was pared by 1 base and J by 9 bases, with 16 bases between. Germline lookup yields CDR1 SGHTA and CDR2 FQGNSA. The CDR3 is made up of 15 amino acids. The CDR3 loop is CASSLGQGPDGTIYF. The CDR3 DNA reads TGTGCCAGCAGCTTAGGGCAGGGGCCGGATGGCACCATATATTTT.

In this sample, this clonotype turned up many times. The gene calls are TRBV4-1 and TRBJ2-3; D is perhaps TRBD1 (6 bases). Germline V gene lookup returns CDR1 MGHRA and CDR2 YSYEKL. This CDR3 spans 14 amino acids. The V end was cut by 1 base, the J end by 5 bases, with 10 bases between. The DNA of the CDR3 is TGCGCCAGCAGCCAAGGGGGGCGCGGAGATACGCAGTATTTT. It codes for CASSQGGRGDTQYF.

This clonotype was seen many times. This chain uses TRBV6-1 with TRBJ1-5; the D is unclear. Trimming cost V 0 bases and J 0 bases, with 9 bases left between them. CDR1 MNHNS and CDR2 SASEGT come from the germline V gene. The CDR3 is made up of 16 amino acids. In DNA form, the CDR3 reads TGTGCCAGCAGTGAAGCGGAGGAGATTAGCAATCAGCCCCAGCATTTT. This gives the protein CASSEAEEISNQPQHF.

This clonotype appeared many times. J is TRBJ2-3 and V is TRBV2, with D unresolved. The CDR3 has 12 amino acids. V lost 9 bases and J 0 bases, leaving 7 bases between the germline ends. CDR1 and CDR2 from the germline V gene are SNHLY and FYNNEI. This CDR3 reads CARVESTDTQYF. CDR3 DNA sequence: TGTGCCAGAGTAGAGAGCACAGATACGCAGTATTTT.

This clonotype was recorded many times. This sequence joins TRBV12-3 or TRBV12-4 and TRBJ1-1; a possible D gene is TRBD1 (6 bases). This CDR3 contains 14 residues. V lost 3 bases and J 5 bases, leaving 13 bases between the germline ends. The CDR3 spells CASSFQGMGTEAFF. The CDR3 DNA follows: TGTGCCAGCAGTTTCCAGGGGATGGGGACTGAAGCTTTCTTT.

The chain has TRBV19 and TRBJ2-2; weak D call: TRBD2 (6 bases). V lost 4 bases to trimming and J lost 6 bases, with 15 bases between them. Germline loops: CDR1 LNHDA, CDR2 SQIVND (reference sequence). This CDR3 spans 15 amino acids. CDR3 nucleotides: TGTGCCAGTAGTAAGCCGGGCAGGGAGGCCGGGGAGCTGTTTTTT. Translation gives CASSKPGREAGELFF. The whole variable domain, remainder taken from reference TRBV19 and TRBJ2-2, is DGGITQSPKYLFRKEGQNVTLSCEQNLNHDAMYWYRQDPGQGLRLIYYSQIVNDFQKGDIAEGYSVSREKKESFPLTVTSAQKNPTAFYLCASSKPGREAGELFFGEGSRLTVL.

J is TRBJ2-7 and V is TRBV3-1; D is undetermined. This CDR3 comprises 14 residues. Looked up from germline, CDR1 is LGHDT and CDR2 is YNNKEL (reference sequence). V was trimmed by 3 bases and J by 9 bases, leaving 18 bases between them. DNA for the CDR3: TGTGCCAGCAGCCAGGCAGGAGCCCTGTCGGTGCAGTACTTC. Translation gives CASSQAGALSVQYF.

This clonotype has at least ten counts. The rearrangement links TRBV30 to TRBJ2-7, with D perhaps matching TRBD1 (7 bases). This CDR3 is 12 amino acids long. Trimming took off 5 bases at V and 7 bases at J, with 15 bases between the two ends. Germline V lookup: CDR1 GTSNPN, CDR2 SVGIG (reference sequence). The CDR3 protein is CAWAPQGREQYF. Written as DNA, the CDR3 is TGTGCCTGGGCCCCACAGGGGAGGGAGCAGTACTTC. The whole variable domain, remainder taken from reference TRBV30 and TRBJ2-7, is SQTIHQWPATLVQPVGSPLSLECTVEGTSNPNLYWYRQAAGRGLQLLFYSVGIGQISSEVPQNLSASRPQDRQFILSSKKLLLSDSGFYLCAWAPQGREQYFGPGTRLTVT.

The chain recombines TRBV20-1 with TRBJ2-5; D uncertain. Trimming pared 0 bases from V and 10 bases from J, leaving 15 bases between. The germline CDR1 and CDR2 sequences are DFQATT and SNEGSKA (reference sequence). The CDR3 loop spans 13 amino acids. The CDR3 sequence is CSARDLKTPGQYF. CDR3 nucleotides: TGCAGTGCTAGAGATCTGAAGACTCCGGGCCAGTACTTC.

The V call is TRBV5-1, the J call TRBJ2-3; a weak D match, TRBD2 (8 bases). Trimming shortened V by 7 bases and J by 1 base, and 22 bases separated the two germline ends. The CDR3 is made up of 17 amino acids. Germline V gene sequence: CDR1 SGHRS, CDR2 YFSETQ. The CDR3 DNA reads TGCGCCAGCGAAACGGGAGGGGGCAGATCGGGCACAGATACGCAGTATTTT. Translating it yields CASETGGGRSGTDTQYF.

This clonotype showed up many times. The V call is TRBV20-1, the J call TRBJ2-5; TRBD2 agrees at 12 bases. This CDR3 is built from 14 residues. V lost 3 bases and J lost 7; bases outside the gene matches: 6. Germline lookup yields CDR1 DFQATT and CDR2 SNEGSKA (reference sequence). CDR3 DNA sequence: TGCAGTGCTAGTTCTAGCGGGGGGGCCGTGACCCAGTACTTC. Encoded protein: CSASSSGGAVTQYF.

V and J are TRBV6-5 and TRBJ1-6, with D tentatively TRBD1 (5 bases). Between the trimmed V and J ends, which lost 5 bases and 7 bases, there was a span of 27 bases. There are 19 residues in the CDR3. Germline CDR1 and CDR2: MNHEY and SVGAGI. The CDR3 DNA follows: TGTGCCAGCAGTCGGTCCCAGGGCAGGGCCCTGACGTCGAATTCACCCCTCCACTTT. Its translation: CASSRSQGRALTSNSPLHF.

The chain links TRBV2 to TRBJ2-7, with a weak D call TRBD2 (6 bases). The CDR3 length is 13 residues. Looked up from germline, CDR1 is SNHLY and CDR2 is FYNNEI. Trimming removed 9 bases at V and 3 bases at J, with 15 bases between. CDR3 coding DNA: TGTGCCAGTTTCGGGGGTGGAGACTACGAGCAGTACTTC. It is translated as CASFGGGDYEQYF.

The V call is TRBV19, the J call TRBJ2-5; the D gene is possibly TRBD2 (5 bases). The CDR3 contains 13 residues. Germline CDR1 reads LNHDA; CDR2 reads SQIVND (reference sequence). Trimming removed 2 bases at V and 10 bases at J, with 14 bases between. The CDR3 sequence is CASSIILSEGQYF. Written as DNA, the CDR3 is TGTGCCAGTAGTATAATCCTCTCAGAGGGCCAGTACTTC.

This clonotype has a count of ten or more. This chain connects TRBV20-1 to TRBJ1-5; D gene unclear. Per germline, CDR1 DFQATT and CDR2 SNEGSKA (reference sequence). The CDR3 consists of 14 residues. The V end was cut by 6 bases, the J end by 0 bases, with 12 bases between. CDR3 bases: TGCAGTGCGGCAGCCCGTCTTAGCAATCAGCCCCAGCATTTT. Its protein product is CSAAARLSNQPQHF.